These 7 T cell receptor beta chains came from one sample sequenced in a study of T cell responses to AZD1222 COVID-19 vaccine. Measured with immunoSEQ multiplex PCR; TCRdb has only the in-frame clones, and not every one. The sample records approximately 50,000 clones, about 86% being singletons. The sequenced sample was peripheral blood, obtained 28 days after the second AZD1222 dose. The receptors derive from an adult who received the AZD1222 COVID-19 vaccine.

This chain joins TRBV11-2 and TRBJ2-1, with D possibly called TRBD1 or TRBD2 (5 bases each). CDR1 is SGHAT and CDR2 is FQNNGV in the germline V gene. V lost 0 bases and J lost 5, with 11 bases in between. The CDR3 has 15 amino acids. The CDR3 nucleotides read TGTGCCAGCAGCTTAGATCGGGGCGACCACAATGAGCAGTTCTTC. Amino acids: CASSLDRGDHNEQFF.

The chain has TRBV5-1 and TRBJ1-4, with D hard to call. Trimming took off 4 bases at V and 8 bases at J, with 15 bases between the two ends. Germline loops: CDR1 SGHRS, CDR2 YFSETQ. This CDR3 region has 14 residues. The CDR3 DNA follows: TGCGCCAGCAGCCCCGACGTGATCGGGGAAAAACTGTTTTTT. It is translated as CASSPDVIGEKLFF.

This clone has just one count. This chain joins TRBV15 and TRBJ2-4; no clear D gene. CDR1 and CDR2 (germline): LNHNV, YYDKDF (reference sequence). The CDR3 loop spans 17 amino acids. V was cut by 3 bases and J by 6 bases, with 21 bases left in between. Here the CDR3 reads CATSSDRWTEPGNIQYF. The CDR3 DNA reads TGTGCCACCAGCAGCGACCGCTGGACCGAGCCTGGAAACATTCAGTACTTC.

The chain links TRBV29-1 to TRBJ2-7; D gene uncertain. Germline CDR1 reads SQVTM; CDR2 reads ANQGSEA. V lost 3 bases, J lost 6 bases, and 9 bases lay in between. This CDR3 is 11 amino acids long. For the CDR3, the DNA is TGCAGCGTTGATCAAGGGTTCGAGCAGTACTTC. This encodes CSVDQGFEQYF.

The rearrangement uses TRBV9 and TRBJ1-2; 8 bases are a match to TRBD1. The CDR3 has 16 amino acids. In germline, CDR1 is SGDLS, CDR2 YYNGEE. The J segment lost 4 bases and the V segment lost 4 bases, leaving 12 bases of the junction unmatched. The CDR3 is CASSPPEDREAYGYTF. The DNA for the CDR3 is TGTGCCAGCAGCCCCCCAGAGGACAGGGAGGCCTATGGCTACACCTTC.

The chain couples TRBV11-3 to TRBJ2-1; maybe TRBD1 (6 bases). Germline V gene lookup returns CDR1 SGHNT and CDR2 YENEEA. Between the trimmed V and J ends, which lost 6 bases and 3 bases, there was a span of 15 bases. The CDR3 consists of 15 residues. CDR3 in DNA: TGTGCCAGCAGTATAGGGGGATCCCTCTACAATGAGCAGTTCTTC. Its translation is CASSIGGSLYNEQFF.

CDR3 DNA: TGTGCCAGCAGCGACAGGGGGAATGAGCAGTTCTTC. Translation gives CASSDRGNEQFF. J is TRBJ2-1 and V is TRBV28; TRBD1 matches 9 bases. Germline loops: CDR1 MDHEN, CDR2 SYDVKM. V shed 6 bases and J 7 bases; nucleotides not matched to a gene: 1. The CDR3 runs 12 residues.